This T cell receptor beta chain was found in a study of shared T cell receptors in the human thymus. The germline V and J ends were trimmed by 4 bases and 3 bases, with 12 bases remaining between them. The CDR3 length is 14 residues. Germline assignment: CDR1 LNHNV and CDR2 YYDKDF (reference sequence). Sequenced by immunoSEQ multiplex PCR; TCRdb stores in-frame clones only, minus some. The repertoire holds hundreds of thousands of clones, with around 87% as singletons. The same data also contributed to another study, on human thymus T cells. From that second work: Samples came from healthy Finnish infants during open corrective cardiac surgery. Corrective cardiac surgery supplied the resected thymus tissue. The authors found apparently biased V and J gene usage in thymic and blood repertoires. Related research described strongly overlapping thymic repertoires in unrelated people.

Source material: thymocytes. The sequence was collected from a boy younger than two with a congenital heart defect. The V call is TRBV15, the J call TRBJ2-5, with D possibly matching TRBD2 (5 bases). CDR3 nucleotide sequence: TGTGCCACCAGCATCATGAGGGCCGAAGAGACCCAGTACTTC. Its protein product is CATSIMRAEETQYF.